This TCR beta chain was recorded in a study of immune evolution from preneoplasia to lung adenocarcinoma. Study-wide results and limits: Clonality was highest in normal lung, lower in later-stage lesions apparently.

Details on this clone: The antigen is unknown.

Germline V CDR1 and CDR2: MDHEN, SYDVKM. The length of the CDR3 is 13 residues. V lost 10 bases, J lost 5 bases, and 17 bases lay in between. The table came from immunoSEQ multiplex PCR; TCRdb's copy has only in-frame clones and leaves some out. The data contain some 9,000 clones, 75% to 90% of them seen just once; the ten biggest clones take up 2.9%. Resections took place in Japan or China from about 2013 to 2017. Macro-dissection enriched premalignant or tumor cells before nucleic acid extraction. The sequence was obtained from a person aged 70 to 85 with lung adenocarcinoma. The chain employs TRBV28 and TRBJ1-2; maybe TRBD1 (5 bases). Sequencing was performed on FFPE lung adenocarcinoma in situ tissue. The CDR3 DNA sequence: TGTGCCACCCGCTGGGGGGGTTCTTATGGCTACACCTTC. This translates into CATRWGGSYGYTF.